This is a list of T cell receptor beta chains from one sample in a study of early T cells in non-severe SARS-CoV-2 infection. MiXCR, run by TCRdb on the 5' RACE reads, gives a single entry per CDR3 protein. This sample carries tens of thousands of distinct CDR3 sequences, 12% of them seen once, and the ten largest clones take around 2.4%. Sequenced sample: whole blood. The receptors shown here come from an adult who was a healthcare worker with PCR-confirmed SARS-CoV-2 infection or an uninfected control (not recorded which). The CDR3 runs from the conserved cysteine through the conserved F or W. Each record gives: CDR3 protein, clone size, V gene, CDR3 length. Clone sizes are given selectively: once, few, many, or a class where the clone is expanded.

CATSSSRAYEQYF	.	TRBV7-8	13
CSVSVSQKGEAFF	many	TRBV29-1	13
CASRDYTNSGNTIYF	few	TRBV12-3/TRBV12-4	15
CASSPLAGPTREQFF	.	TRBV10-2	15
CASSLLQGWYGYTF	many	TRBV11-2	14
CASSLAGTGRQATYEQYF	few	TRBV5-1	18
CASSFTGGRSSYNEQFF	few	TRBV11-2	17
CASSLGRNTDTQYF	.	TRBV5-6	14
CASSVVPNPRDTQYF	many	TRBV9	15
CAISDTGGTQHF	many	TRBV10-3	12
CSVTLSGISYEQYF	.	TRBV29-1	14
CASSPQQSYNEQFF	.	TRBV7-3	14
CSVILRGENTGELFF	few	TRBV29-1	15
CASTTGLTNMNTEAFF	.	TRBV6-6	16
CASGPLNTEAFF	.	TRBV28	12
CASRPWTTDTQYF	.	TRBV12-3/TRBV12-4	13
CASNQIAEEQYF	.	TRBV3-1	12
CSARDPKHRDRPYGYTF	few	TRBV20-1	17
CASSQDTNAGELFF	many	TRBV7-9	14
CASSRDLATTGELFF	few	TRBV11-2	15
CAWSVPWFSGANVLTF	few	TRBV30	16
CASSSGPLYGYTF	many	TRBV11-2	13
CASSALLRTDTQYF	few	TRBV27	14
CASSPRLTYMQYF	.	TRBV2	13
CASSEGGSALEQYF	many	TRBV19	14
CASSLGRLSGYEQYF	few	TRBV7-2	15
CASSYSSLAGASSYNEQFF	many	TRBV6-6	19
CASSFGGGGTDTQYF	few	TRBV12-3/TRBV12-4	15
CSVAVSSYEQYF	few	TRBV29-1	12
CASSSWDRGFQPQHF	many	TRBV7-8	15
CASSGQGTRPVDQPQHF	few	TRBV12-3/TRBV12-4	17
CASSHTTSGVYEQYF	many	TRBV5-4	15
CTSSLGLAVHNEQFF	.	TRBV1	15
CASSPDRSYGYTF	many	TRBV5-4	13
CASSLEGSYEQYF	many	TRBV11-2	13
CASSPRGSGMNNEQFF	few	TRBV11-3	16
CASGIGRGVTDTQYF	many	TRBV7-2	15
CSVEDLRGAAYEQYF	few	TRBV29-1	15
CSVLGVYNEQFF	many	TRBV29-1	12
CSAKLAGSGNTIYF	few	TRBV20-1	14
CASSLGTALMNTEAFF	many	TRBV11-3	16
CASSQSGTSTEAFF	few	TRBV16	14
CASSEDRVSSPLHF	.	TRBV2	14
CASSPGPLPGTANTGELFF	many	TRBV13	19
CSVDRQNYGYTF	.	TRBV29-1	12
CSARVRPYNEQFF	few	TRBV20-1	13